This T cell receptor beta chain was identified during a study of blood T cells in healthy people across ages (dated by TCRdb to 2014 to 2015). The study in broad terms: In model experiments, roughly one uniquely barcoded TCR beta cDNA molecule per two T cells was captured by template switching. Four age groups were formed from the donors: young (average 16 years), middle-aged (approximately 40), aged (over 55) and long-lived (82). Using deep sequencing normalized with unique cDNA molecular identifiers, the study measured how TCR beta repertoire diversity changes with age. Using the same blood draw, the study looked at two additional independent replicas of 1 million unique cDNA reads for two donors, one aged 18 to 29 and the other aged 80 or older. To avoid experimental bias, donors of different ages were randomly spread across the sequencing lanes.

Donors were 39 systemically healthy Caucasian individuals from Russia aged 6 to 90 years. Around 10 milliliters of peripheral blood were collected from each donor into EDTA-treated Vacutainer tubes. Ficoll-Paque density-gradient centrifugation was used to isolate PBMCs, with at least 7 million per sample. Trizol reagent was used to extract total RNA from the PBMCs, yielding at least 5 micrograms per sample. Naive CD45RAhigh/CD27high T cell percentages were measured by flow cytometry on a PBMC aliquot from every donor. Summary of the overall study and its limitations: Conclusive comparison of naive and antigen-experienced compartments was prevented by the profiling of bulk unsorted PBMCs. Estimates of total diversity from one million sequenced T cells were regarded as lower bounds and underestimates. Because donor CMV infection status was unknown, age-related changes in expanded clonotypes were potentially confounded. Observed TCR beta diversity correlated strongly with the percentage of naive T cells measured by flow cytometry. The long-lived group showed more naive CD4+ T cells, fewer expanded clones and increased TCR diversity than the aged group, suggesting age selection. Observed TCR beta diversity per million T cells fell roughly linearly with age, and a significant reduction was already apparent by age around 40.

CDR1 is given as WSHSY and CDR2 as SAAADI, both from the germline V gene. The CDR3 numbers 15 residues from cysteine through phenylalanine. CDR3 DNA only is kept here, 45 bases in frame from base 1. From V the trimming removes 5 bases and from J it removes 7 bases, while the gene matches leave 6 bases of the junction unaccounted for. A few counts support this clonotype. The antigen this receptor binds is unknown. Base qualities were left out, and no much larger clone turns up one base away. Receptor libraries were prepared by 5' RACE. Reads for this sample came from an Illumina HiSeq 2500. The second PCR ran for roughly 7 to 11 cycles and used a J-beta primer mix along with a sample-barcoded 5' primer. A template-switch 5' adaptor carrying 12 random nucleotides introduced a unique molecular identifier onto each TCR beta cDNA molecule. Each sample yielded at least 2.5 million CDR3-containing paired-end reads. The Mint cDNA synthesis kit, primed by a TRBC-specific oligonucleotide, was used to synthesize first-strand cDNA from all RNA. After uracil-DNA glycosylase treatment, a first 18-cycle PCR used universal primers M1SS and BC2_uni_R on all cDNA. The study's own analysis went as follows. For normalization, 1 million high-quality reads, each with a distinct molecular identifier, were randomly selected from each sample. Reads sharing molecular identifiers were discarded rather than binned into consensus sequences. MiTCR, run with a Q25 quality threshold and the strictest error-elimination algorithm, handled CDR3 identification, clonotype clustering and error correction. A nonparametric unseen species model using Euler transformation provided a lower-bound estimate of total TCR beta diversity. In-frame beta chains were kept once TCRdb had trimmed the public reads at Q25 with fastp and called clones with MiXCR. Every distinct CDR3 protein forms one entry, paired with its most common genes and DNA. TCRdb assigned the V and J calls; the authors' analysis was not used. The sample table holds around 1,700,000 distinct CDR3 sequences, of which 28% were seen once. 7.7% of the sample is held by the ten biggest clonotypes.

The chain uses TRBV10-2 and TRBJ1-6, with 9 middle bases fitting TRBD1. Sequencing was carried out using blood. The receptor was isolated from a young woman in good health. The nucleotides read TGCGCCAGCAGTCGAGGGACAGGGATGAATTCACCCCTCCACTTT. It translates to CASSRGTGMNSPLHF.